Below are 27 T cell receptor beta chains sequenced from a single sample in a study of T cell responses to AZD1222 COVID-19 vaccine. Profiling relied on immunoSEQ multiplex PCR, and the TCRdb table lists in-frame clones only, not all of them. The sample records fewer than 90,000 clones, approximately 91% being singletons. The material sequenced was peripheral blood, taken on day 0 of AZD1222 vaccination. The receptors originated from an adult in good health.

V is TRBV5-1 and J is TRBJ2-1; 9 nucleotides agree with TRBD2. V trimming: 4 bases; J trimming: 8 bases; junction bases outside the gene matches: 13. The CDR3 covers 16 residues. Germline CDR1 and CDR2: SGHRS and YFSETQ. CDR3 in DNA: TGCGCCAGCAGCCTGGGGGGAGTAGCGGGAGTTGATGAGCAGTTCTTC. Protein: CASSLGGVAGVDEQFF.

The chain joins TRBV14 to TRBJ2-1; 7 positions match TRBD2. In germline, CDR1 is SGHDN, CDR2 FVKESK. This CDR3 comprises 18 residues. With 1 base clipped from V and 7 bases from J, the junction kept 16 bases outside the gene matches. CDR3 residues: CASSQVWGGDYRWNEQFF. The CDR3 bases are TGTGCCAGCAGCCAAGTTTGGGGGGGGGACTATCGGTGGAATGAGCAGTTCTTC.

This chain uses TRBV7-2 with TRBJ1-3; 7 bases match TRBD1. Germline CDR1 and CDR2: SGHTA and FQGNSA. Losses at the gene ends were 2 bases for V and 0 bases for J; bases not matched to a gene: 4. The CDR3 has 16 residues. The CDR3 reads CASSLRQGASGNTIYF. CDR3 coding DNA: TGTGCCAGCAGCTTACGACAGGGAGCCTCTGGAAACACCATATATTTT.

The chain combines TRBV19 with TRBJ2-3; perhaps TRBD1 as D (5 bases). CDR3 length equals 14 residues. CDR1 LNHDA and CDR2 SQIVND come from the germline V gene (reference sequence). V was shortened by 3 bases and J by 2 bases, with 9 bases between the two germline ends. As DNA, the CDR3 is TGTGCCAGTAGTATTATGACAGACACAGATACGCAGTATTTT. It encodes CASSIMTDTDTQYF.

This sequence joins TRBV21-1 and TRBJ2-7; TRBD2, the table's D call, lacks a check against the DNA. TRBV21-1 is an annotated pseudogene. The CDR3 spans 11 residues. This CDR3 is CASDGGYEQYF. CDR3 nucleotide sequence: TGTGCCAGCGACGGGGGCTACGAGCAGTACTTC.

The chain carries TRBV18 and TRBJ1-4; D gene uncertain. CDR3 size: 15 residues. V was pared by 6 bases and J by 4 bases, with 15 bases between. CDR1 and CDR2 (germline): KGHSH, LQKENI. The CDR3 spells CASSERRTDNEKLFF. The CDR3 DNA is TGTGCCAGCTCGGAAAGGAGGACGGATAATGAAAAACTGTTTTTT.

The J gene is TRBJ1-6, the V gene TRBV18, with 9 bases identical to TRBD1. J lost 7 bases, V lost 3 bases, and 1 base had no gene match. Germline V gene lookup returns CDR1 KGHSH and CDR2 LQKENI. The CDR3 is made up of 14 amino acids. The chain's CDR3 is CASSPDRGNSPLHF. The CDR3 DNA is TGTGCCAGCTCACCGGACAGGGGAAATTCACCCCTCCACTTT. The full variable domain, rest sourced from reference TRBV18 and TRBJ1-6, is NAGVMQNPRHLVRRRGQEARLRCSPMKGHSHVYWYRQLPEEGLKFMVYLQKENIIDESGMPKERFSAEFPKEGPSILRIQQVVRGDSAAYFCASSPDRGNSPLHFGNGTRLTVT.

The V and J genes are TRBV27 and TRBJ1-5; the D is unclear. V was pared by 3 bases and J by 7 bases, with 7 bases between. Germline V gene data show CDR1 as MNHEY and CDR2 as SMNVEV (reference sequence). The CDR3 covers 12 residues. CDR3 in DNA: TGTGCCAGCAGTTTGGCGGGGCAGCCCCAGCATTTT. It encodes CASSLAGQPQHF.

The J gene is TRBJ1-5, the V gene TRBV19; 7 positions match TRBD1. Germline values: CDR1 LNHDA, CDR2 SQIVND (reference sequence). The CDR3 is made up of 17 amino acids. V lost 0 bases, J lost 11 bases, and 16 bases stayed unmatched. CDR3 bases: TGTGCCAGTAGTATAGAAGGGGGGGACAGCTTTTCAGGGGCCCAGCATTTT. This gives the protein CASSIEGGDSFSGAQHF.

CDR3 coding DNA: TGTGCCAGCAGTACCAGGGGGACTTACCAGCCCCAGCATTTT. Translating it yields CASSTRGTYQPQHF. This rearrangement joins TRBV27 to TRBJ1-5, with 7 nucleotides matching TRBD1. This CDR3 has 14 residues. The J segment lost 7 bases and the V segment lost 5 bases, leaving 8 bases of the junction unmatched. The germline gives CDR1 MNHEY, CDR2 SMNVEV (reference sequence).

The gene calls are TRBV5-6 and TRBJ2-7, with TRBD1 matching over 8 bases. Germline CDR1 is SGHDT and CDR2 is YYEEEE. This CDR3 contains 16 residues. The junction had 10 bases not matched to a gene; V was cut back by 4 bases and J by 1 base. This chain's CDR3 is CASSPGTGLLSYEQYV. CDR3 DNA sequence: TGTGCCAGCAGCCCCGGGACAGGCTTACTTTCCTACGAGCAGTACGTC.

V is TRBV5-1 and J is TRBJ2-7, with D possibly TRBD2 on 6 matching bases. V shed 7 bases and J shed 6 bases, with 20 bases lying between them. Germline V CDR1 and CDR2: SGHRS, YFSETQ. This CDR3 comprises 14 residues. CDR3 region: CASAPTSKYLEQYF. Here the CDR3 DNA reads TGCGCCAGCGCGCCTACTAGCAAGTATCTCGAGCAGTACTTC.

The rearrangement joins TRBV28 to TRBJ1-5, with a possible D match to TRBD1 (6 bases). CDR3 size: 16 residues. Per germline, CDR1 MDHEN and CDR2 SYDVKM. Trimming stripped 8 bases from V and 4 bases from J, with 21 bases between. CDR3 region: CASLFGGAGANQPQHF. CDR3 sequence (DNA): TGTGCCAGCCTTTTTGGGGGGGCAGGGGCAAATCAGCCCCAGCATTTT.

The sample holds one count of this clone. As DNA, the CDR3 is TGTGCCAGCACCAAATCACTGGCAGGGGGATTCGACGAGCAGTACGTC. As protein: CASTKSLAGGFDEQYV. The chain recombines TRBV21-1 with TRBJ2-7; the table's D call, TRBD1, has no DNA check behind it. TRBV21-1 is a listed pseudogene. The CDR3 totals 16 residues.

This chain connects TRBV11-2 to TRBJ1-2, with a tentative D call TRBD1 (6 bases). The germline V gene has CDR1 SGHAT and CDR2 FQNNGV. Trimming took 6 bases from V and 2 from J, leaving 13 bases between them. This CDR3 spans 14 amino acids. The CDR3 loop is CASSITGQNYGYTF. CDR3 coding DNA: TGTGCCAGCAGTATCACAGGACAGAACTATGGCTACACCTTC.

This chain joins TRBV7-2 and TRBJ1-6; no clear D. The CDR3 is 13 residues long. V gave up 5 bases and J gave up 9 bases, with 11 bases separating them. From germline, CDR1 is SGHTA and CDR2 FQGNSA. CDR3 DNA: TGTGCCAGCAGCCTTTACTCGCGTTCACCCCTCCACTTT. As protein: CASSLYSRSPLHF.

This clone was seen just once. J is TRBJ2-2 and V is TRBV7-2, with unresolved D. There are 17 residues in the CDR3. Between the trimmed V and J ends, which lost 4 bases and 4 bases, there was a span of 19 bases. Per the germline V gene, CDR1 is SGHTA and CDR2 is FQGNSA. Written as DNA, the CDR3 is TGTGCCAGCAGCTACGGACCCGTGCTCATCGGCACCGGGGAGCTGTTTTTT. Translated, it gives CASSYGPVLIGTGELFF.

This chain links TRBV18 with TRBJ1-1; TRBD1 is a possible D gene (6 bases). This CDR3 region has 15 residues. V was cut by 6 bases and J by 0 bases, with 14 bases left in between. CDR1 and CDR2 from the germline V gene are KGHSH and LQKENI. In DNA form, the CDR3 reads TGTGCCAGCTCCCTTTGGGACACCCTGAACACTGAAGCTTTCTTT. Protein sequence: CASSLWDTLNTEAFF.

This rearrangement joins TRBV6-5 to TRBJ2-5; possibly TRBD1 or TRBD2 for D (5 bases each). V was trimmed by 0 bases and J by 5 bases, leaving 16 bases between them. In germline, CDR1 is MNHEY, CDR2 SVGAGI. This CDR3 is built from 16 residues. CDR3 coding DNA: TGTGCCAGCAGTTACTCCGGGACCCTTCCTGGCGAGACCCAGTACTTC. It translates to CASSYSGTLPGETQYF.

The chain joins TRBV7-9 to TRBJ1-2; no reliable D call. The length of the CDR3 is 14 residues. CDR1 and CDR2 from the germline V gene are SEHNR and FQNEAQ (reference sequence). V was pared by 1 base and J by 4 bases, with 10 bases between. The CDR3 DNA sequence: TGTGCCAGCAGCTTAGTAGGCCTTCGCTATGGCTACACCTTC. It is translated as CASSLVGLRYGYTF.

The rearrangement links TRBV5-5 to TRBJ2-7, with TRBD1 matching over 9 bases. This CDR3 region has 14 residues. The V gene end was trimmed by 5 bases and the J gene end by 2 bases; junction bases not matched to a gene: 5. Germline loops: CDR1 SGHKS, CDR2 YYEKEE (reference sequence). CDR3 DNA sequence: TGTGCCAGCAGGACGGGACAGGGCGCCTACGAGCAGTACTTC. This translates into CASRTGQGAYEQYF.

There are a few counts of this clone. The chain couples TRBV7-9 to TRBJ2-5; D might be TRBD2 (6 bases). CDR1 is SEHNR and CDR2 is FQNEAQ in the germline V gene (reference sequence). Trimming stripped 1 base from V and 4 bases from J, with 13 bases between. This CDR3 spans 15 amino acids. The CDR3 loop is CASSLGRSGGETQYF. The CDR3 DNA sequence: TGTGCCAGCAGCTTAGGCCGATCCGGGGGAGAGACCCAGTACTTC.

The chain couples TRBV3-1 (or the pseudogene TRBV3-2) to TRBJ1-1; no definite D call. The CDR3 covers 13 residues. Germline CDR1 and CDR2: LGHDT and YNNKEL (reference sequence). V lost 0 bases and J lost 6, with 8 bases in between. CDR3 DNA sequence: TGTGCCAGCAGCCAAGATCGCCCATCTGAAGCTTTCTTT. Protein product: CASSQDRPSEAFF.

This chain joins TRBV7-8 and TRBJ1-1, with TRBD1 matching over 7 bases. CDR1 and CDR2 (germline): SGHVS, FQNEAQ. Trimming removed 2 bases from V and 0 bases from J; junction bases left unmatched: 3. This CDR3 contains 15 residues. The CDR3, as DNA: TGTGCCAGCAGCTTATCACAGGGGCTGAACACTGAAGCTTTCTTT. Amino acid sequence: CASSLSQGLNTEAFF.

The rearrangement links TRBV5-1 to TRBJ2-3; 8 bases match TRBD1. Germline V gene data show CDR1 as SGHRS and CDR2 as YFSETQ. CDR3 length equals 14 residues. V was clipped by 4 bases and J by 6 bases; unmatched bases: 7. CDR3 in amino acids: CASSPGQAKDTQYF. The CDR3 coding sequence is TGCGCCAGCAGCCCGGGACAGGCCAAGGATACGCAGTATTTT.

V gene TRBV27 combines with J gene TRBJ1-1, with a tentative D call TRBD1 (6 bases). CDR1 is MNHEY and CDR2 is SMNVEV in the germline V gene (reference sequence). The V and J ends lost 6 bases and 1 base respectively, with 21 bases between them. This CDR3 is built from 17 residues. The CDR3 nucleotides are TGTGCCAGCAGGAACGAGGAGGCAGGGGTCAAGAACACTGAAGCTTTCTTT. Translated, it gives CASRNEEAGVKNTEAFF.

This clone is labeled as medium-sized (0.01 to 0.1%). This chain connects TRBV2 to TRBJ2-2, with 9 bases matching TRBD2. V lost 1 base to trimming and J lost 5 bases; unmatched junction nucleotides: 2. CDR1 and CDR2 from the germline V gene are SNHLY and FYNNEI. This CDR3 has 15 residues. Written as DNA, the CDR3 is TGTGCCAGCAGTGAAGTGCGGGGGGGAACCGGGGAGCTGTTTTTT. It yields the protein CASSEVRGGTGELFF.